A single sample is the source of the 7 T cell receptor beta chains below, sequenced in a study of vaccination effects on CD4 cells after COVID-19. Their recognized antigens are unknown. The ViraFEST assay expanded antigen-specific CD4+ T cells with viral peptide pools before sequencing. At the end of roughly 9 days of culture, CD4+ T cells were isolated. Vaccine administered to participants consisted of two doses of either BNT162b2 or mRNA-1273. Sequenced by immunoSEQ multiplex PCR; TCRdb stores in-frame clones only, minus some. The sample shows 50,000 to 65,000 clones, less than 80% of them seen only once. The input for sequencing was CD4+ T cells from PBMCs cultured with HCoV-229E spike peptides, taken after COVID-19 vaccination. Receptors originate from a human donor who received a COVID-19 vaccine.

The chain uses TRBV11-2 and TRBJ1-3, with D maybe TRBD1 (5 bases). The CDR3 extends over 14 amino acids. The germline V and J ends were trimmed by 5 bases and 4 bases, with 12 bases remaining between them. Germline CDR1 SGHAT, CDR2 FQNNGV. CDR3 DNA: TGTGCCAGCAGCGGCGGGGGGATAGGAAACACCATATATTTT. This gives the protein CASSGGGIGNTIYF.

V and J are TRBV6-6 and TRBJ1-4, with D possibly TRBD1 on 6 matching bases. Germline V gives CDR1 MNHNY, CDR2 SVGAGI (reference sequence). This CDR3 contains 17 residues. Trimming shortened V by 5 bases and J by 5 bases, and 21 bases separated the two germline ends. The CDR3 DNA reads TGTGCCAGCAGTCCAACCGGCGGGGGCTTGAGGAATGAAAAACTGTTTTTT. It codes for CASSPTGGGLRNEKLFF.

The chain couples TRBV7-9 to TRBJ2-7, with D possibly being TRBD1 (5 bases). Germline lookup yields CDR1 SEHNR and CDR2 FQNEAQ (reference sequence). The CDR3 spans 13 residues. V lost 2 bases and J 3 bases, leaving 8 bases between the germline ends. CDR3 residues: CASSLYQGYEQYV. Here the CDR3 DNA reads TGTGCCAGCAGCTTATATCAGGGCTACGAGCAGTACGTC.

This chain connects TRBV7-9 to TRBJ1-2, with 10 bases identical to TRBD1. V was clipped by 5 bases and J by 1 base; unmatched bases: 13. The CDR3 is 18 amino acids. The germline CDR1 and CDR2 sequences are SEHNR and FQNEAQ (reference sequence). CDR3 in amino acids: CASSVPRQGAYLNYGYTF. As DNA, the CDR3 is TGTGCCAGCAGCGTCCCTAGACAGGGGGCTTACCTTAACTATGGCTACACCTTC.

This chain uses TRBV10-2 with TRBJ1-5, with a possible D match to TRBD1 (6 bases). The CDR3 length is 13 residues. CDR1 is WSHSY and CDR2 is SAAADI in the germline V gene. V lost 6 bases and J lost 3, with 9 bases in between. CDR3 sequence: CASSTGPNQPQHF. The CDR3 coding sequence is TGCGCCAGCAGCACAGGGCCCAATCAGCCCCAGCATTTT.

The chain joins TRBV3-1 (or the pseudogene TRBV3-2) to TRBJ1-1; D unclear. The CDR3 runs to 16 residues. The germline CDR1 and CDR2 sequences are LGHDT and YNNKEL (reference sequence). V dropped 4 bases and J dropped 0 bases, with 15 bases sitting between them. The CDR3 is CASSLFGGMVNTEAFF. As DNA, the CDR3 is TGTGCCAGCAGCCTTTTTGGAGGGATGGTGAACACTGAAGCTTTCTTT.

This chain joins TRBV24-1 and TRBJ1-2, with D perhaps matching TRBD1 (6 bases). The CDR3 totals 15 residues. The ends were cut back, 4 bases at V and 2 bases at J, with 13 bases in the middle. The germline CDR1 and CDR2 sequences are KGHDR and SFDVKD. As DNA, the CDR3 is TGTGCCACCAGTGACGCGACCACAGGGAACTATGGCTACACCTTC. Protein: CATSDATTGNYGYTF.